This TCR beta chain emerged from a study of T cell responses to AZD1222 COVID-19 vaccine. At the level of the study: It was second doses at about 4 or about 12 weeks that were pooled. Points from the study as a whole: Donors were chiefly white British, with a greater number of females, and clonal diversity was perhaps underestimated. Baseline serostatus was positive in only a handful of AZD1222 recipients.

On this clone itself: Its antigen is not identified.

Germline lookup yields CDR1 SGHRS and CDR2 YFSETQ. There are 13 residues in the CDR3. With 6 bases removed from V and 8 bases from J, the gap between germline ends came to 17 bases. Clones were sequenced by immunoSEQ multiplex PCR, and TCRdb holds only the in-frame ones, with some missing. The table lists some 100,000 clones, roughly nine tenths of them singletons. Material: peripheral blood, obtained on day 0 of AZD1222 vaccination. The chain uses TRBV5-1 and TRBJ1-2; D possibly corresponds to TRBD1 (5 bases). This clonotype originated in an adult in good health. The CDR3 DNA reads TGCGCCAGCACCCCGGGGGAGGTCTCGGGCTACACCTTC. Protein product: CASTPGEVSGYTF.